A single sample is the source of the 29 T cell receptor beta chains below, sequenced in a study of T cell responses to AZD1222 COVID-19 vaccine (TCRdb year 2021). Sample time point, as interpreted from the label and publication: baseline before first vaccination. Receptor libraries were prepared by the immunoSEQ multiplex PCR assay. TCRdb's version of the immuneACCESS table is confined to in-frame rearrangements and falls short of the full clone set. An unresolved V gene accounts for under half of the shortfall where checked; the remainder is of unknown origin. The sample includes approximately 180,000 clones, with 75% to 90% observed a single time. The ten largest clonotypes hold about 6% of the sample. The specimen comprised peripheral blood, sampled on day 0 of AZD1222 vaccination. All receptors come from an adult in good health.

This chain joins TRBV7-2 and TRBJ1-2; weak D call: TRBD1 (6 bases). The CDR3 is 13 residues long. Germline lookup yields CDR1 SGHTA and CDR2 FQGNSA. V was shortened by 1 base and J by 7 bases, with 10 bases between the two germline ends. The CDR3 DNA reads as TGTGCCAGCAGCTTAGACAGGGAGATTGGCTACACCTTC. Translating gives CASSLDREIGYTF.

The CDR3: CASSGTALSNQPQHF. The CDR3 DNA reads TGTGCCAGCAGTGGGACAGCCCTTAGCAATCAGCCCCAGCATTTT. The genes are TRBV2 and TRBJ1-5; D might be TRBD1 (6 bases). The CDR3 is 15 residues long. Trimming took off 4 bases at V and 0 bases at J, with 10 bases between the two ends. The germline V gene has CDR1 SNHLY and CDR2 FYNNEI.

This chain joins TRBV10-2 and TRBJ2-2; perhaps TRBD2 as D (6 bases). CDR3 length equals 14 residues. Trimming shortened V by 6 bases and J by 0 bases, and 8 bases separated the two germline ends. The germline V gene encodes CDR1 WSHSY and CDR2 SAAADI. CDR3 residues: CASRPSANTGELFF. In DNA form, the CDR3 reads TGCGCCAGCAGGCCTAGCGCGAACACCGGGGAGCTGTTTTTT.

This clone was detected only once. The chain couples TRBV5-1 to TRBJ2-7, with a possible D match to TRBD1 (5 bases). Trimming removed 0 bases from V and 2 bases from J, with 9 bases in between. The CDR3 spans 14 residues. Germline lookup yields CDR1 SGHRS and CDR2 YFSETQ. The CDR3 nucleotides are TGCGCCAGCAGCTTGGCCGGACAACCCTACGAGCAGTACTTC. Translating gives CASSLAGQPYEQYF. The entire variable domain, with the rest obtained from reference TRBV5-1 and TRBJ2-7, is as follows: KAGVTQTPRYLIKTRGQQVTLSCSPISGHRSVSWYQQTPGQGLQFLFEYFSETQRNKGNFPGRFSGRQFSNSRSEMNVSTLELGDSALYLCASSLAGQPYEQYFGPGTRLTVT.

The gene calls are TRBV10-1 and TRBJ2-7, with a weak D call TRBD2 (5 bases). In germline, CDR1 is WNHNN, CDR2 SYGVQD (reference sequence). The CDR3 contains 16 residues. Between the trimmed V and J ends, which lost 0 bases and 2 bases, there was a span of 14 bases. This chain's CDR3 is CASSESRAASPYEQYF. The CDR3 DNA reads as TGCGCCAGCAGTGAGTCGAGGGCAGCCTCCCCCTACGAGCAGTACTTC.

The chain has TRBV4-3 and TRBJ1-3; D not resolved. V dropped 0 bases and J dropped 9 bases, with 15 bases sitting between them. CDR1 and CDR2 from the germline V gene are LGHNA and YSLEER. CDR3 size: 15 residues. In DNA form, the CDR3 reads TGCGCCAGCAGCCAAGATCGGTCTTCTTACAGCACCATATATTTT. This gives the protein CASSQDRSSYSTIYF.

The table lists this clone with a count of one. The V gene is TRBV6-5, the J gene TRBJ1-2; D gene uncertain. The CDR3 extends over 16 amino acids. Trimming took 0 bases from V and 5 from J, leaving 16 bases between them. Germline CDR1 reads MNHEY; CDR2 reads SVGAGI. The CDR3 region is CASSYSTSAVRYGYTF. The CDR3 DNA reads as TGTGCCAGCAGTTACTCGACCTCCGCGGTGCGGTATGGCTACACCTTC.

Comment on this clone: Other DNA sequences in this specimen translate into the identical CDR3. The CDR3: CASSLGQYGYTF. CDR3 sequence (DNA): TGCGCCAGCAGCTTGGGACAGTATGGCTACACCTTC. The rearrangement links TRBV5-1 to TRBJ1-2, with D perhaps matching TRBD1 (5 bases). The length of the CDR3 is 12 residues. V was shortened by 0 bases and J by 5 bases, with 5 bases between the two germline ends. Germline V CDR1 and CDR2: SGHRS, YFSETQ.

The chain is built from TRBV5-1 and TRBJ1-2, with 11 nucleotides matching TRBD1. V shed 0 bases, J shed 7 bases, and the junction held 2 bases outside the gene matches. Germline loops: CDR1 SGHRS, CDR2 YFSETQ. There are 14 residues in the CDR3. The CDR3 region is CASSLGTGGVGYTF. Here the CDR3 DNA reads TGCGCCAGCAGCTTGGGGACAGGGGGCGTTGGCTACACCTTC.

This clone appeared a single time. V usage is TRBV6-2 or TRBV6-3 and J usage is TRBJ1-2; 10 bases line up with TRBD1. The V segment lost 5 bases and the J segment 6 bases; nucleotides outside the gene matches: 9. Germline V gene sequence: CDR1 MNHEY, CDR2 SVGEGT. The CDR3 extends over 15 amino acids. CDR3 sequence: CASSDGQGGVNGYTF. In DNA form, the CDR3 reads TGTGCCAGCAGTGATGGACAGGGGGGCGTTAATGGCTACACCTTC.

V is TRBV6-5 and J is TRBJ2-3; maybe TRBD1 (5 bases). Germline V gene data show CDR1 as MNHEY and CDR2 as SVGAGI. The CDR3 sequence is 15 residues long. Trimming cost V 7 bases and J 0 bases, with 14 bases left between them. DNA of the CDR3: TGTGCCAGCAAGGTGTCCAGGGCTAGCACAGATACGCAGTATTTT. This codes for CASKVSRASTDTQYF.

This sequence joins TRBV9 and TRBJ1-6, with TRBD1 identical over 9 bases. CDR3 size: 17 residues. V trimming: 4 bases; J trimming: 10 bases; junction bases outside the gene matches: 15. Germline V gene lookup returns CDR1 SGDLS and CDR2 YYNGEE. CDR3 bases: TGTGCCAGCAGCCCCGACCCCGGGACAGGGATGGGGTCACCCCTCCACTTT. It encodes CASSPDPGTGMGSPLHF. Full variable domain (remainder filled in from reference TRBV9 and TRBJ1-6): DSGVTQTPKHLITATGQRVTLRCSPRSGDLSVYWYQQSLDQGLQFLIQYYNGEERAKGNILERFSAQQFPDLHSELNLSSLELGDSALYFCASSPDPGTGMGSPLHFGNGTRLTVT.

The J gene is TRBJ1-6, the V gene TRBV10-3, with 8 bases lining up with TRBD1. This CDR3 spans 13 amino acids. J lost 15 bases, V lost 4 bases, and 8 bases had no gene match. Germline V gene lookup returns CDR1 ENHRY and CDR2 SYGVKD. DNA of the CDR3: TGTGCCATCAGTGGACCAGGGGGCGGGATCCTCCACTTT. Protein: CAISGPGGGILHF.

The chain uses TRBV12-3 or TRBV12-4 and TRBJ1-6; D is unresolved. The CDR3 runs to 12 residues. Trimming removed 5 bases at V and 8 bases at J, with 7 bases between. CDR3 residues: CASSPAYSPLHF. CDR3 nucleotides: TGTGCCAGCAGTCCCGCTTATTCACCCCTCCACTTT.

The rearrangement links TRBV19 to TRBJ2-5, with 9 bases matching TRBD2. Germline V gene sequence: CDR1 LNHDA, CDR2 SQIVND (reference sequence). The CDR3 extends over 13 amino acids. V lost 5 bases and J lost 4; bases outside the gene matches: 2. The CDR3 DNA reads as TGTGCCAGTAGTTTACTAGCGGGAGAGACCCAGTACTTC. Its protein is CASSLLAGETQYF.

The chain links TRBV2 to TRBJ1-1; no definite D call. V lost 9 bases and J lost 6, with 8 bases in between. The CDR3 length is 10 residues. In germline, CDR1 is SNHLY, CDR2 FYNNEI. The CDR3 sequence is CARAGPEAFF. CDR3 coding DNA: TGTGCCAGAGCGGGCCCTGAAGCTTTCTTT. The entire variable domain, with the rest obtained from reference TRBV2 and TRBJ1-1, is as follows: EPEVTQTPSHQVTQMGQEVILRCVPISNHLYFYWYRQILGQKVEFLVSFYNNEISEKSEIFDDQFSVERPDGSNFTLKIRSTKLEDSAMYFCARAGPEAFFGQGTRLTVV.

The V call is TRBV5-5, the J call TRBJ2-2, with TRBD2 as a possible D gene (7 bases). Germline values: CDR1 SGHKS, CDR2 YYEKEE (reference sequence). This CDR3 region has 17 residues. V lost 0 bases and J 4 bases, leaving 16 bases between the germline ends. The CDR3 reads CASSLVRSGGTTGELFF. As DNA, the CDR3 is TGTGCCAGCAGCTTGGTTCGGTCGGGGGGCACCACCGGGGAGCTGTTTTTT. Variable domain in full (rest from reference TRBV5-5 and TRBJ2-2): DAGVTQSPTHLIKTRGQQVTLRCSPISGHKSVSWYQQVLGQGPQFIFQYYEKEERGRGNFPDRFSARQFPNYSSELNVNALLLGDSALYLCASSLVRSGGTTGELFFGEGSRLTVL.

This rearrangement joins TRBV2 to TRBJ2-2, with 10 bases that match TRBD2. Germline loops: CDR1 SNHLY, CDR2 FYNNEI. The CDR3 extends over 18 amino acids. The V segment lost 4 bases and the J segment 3 bases; nucleotides outside the gene matches: 11. In DNA, the CDR3 is TGTGCCAGCAGTGGTAGGCTAGCGGGAGACTTGTACACCGGGGAGCTGTTTTTT. It translates to CASSGRLAGDLYTGELFF.

V and J are TRBV2 and TRBJ1-2; D is undetermined. Germline CDR1 SNHLY, CDR2 FYNNEI. The V end was cut by 6 bases, the J end by 0 bases, with 14 bases between. The CDR3 spans 15 residues. CDR3 loop: CASRQPAETNYGYTF. As DNA, the CDR3 is TGTGCCAGCAGACAACCCGCGGAAACTAACTATGGCTACACCTTC. The variable domain in full, completed from reference TRBV2 and TRBJ1-2, reads EPEVTQTPSHQVTQMGQEVILRCVPISNHLYFYWYRQILGQKVEFLVSFYNNEISEKSEIFDDQFSVERPDGSNFTLKIRSTKLEDSAMYFCASRQPAETNYGYTFGSGTRLTVV.

V usage is TRBV9 and J usage is TRBJ1-4; no clear D gene. The CDR3 loop spans 15 amino acids. The ends were cut back, 0 bases at V and 6 bases at J, with 12 bases in the middle. Germline CDR1 and CDR2: SGDLS and YYNGEE. CDR3 residues: CASSVATGYYEKLFF. Here the CDR3 DNA reads TGTGCCAGCAGCGTAGCTACCGGGTATTATGAAAAACTGTTTTTT.

The rearrangement links TRBV24-1 to TRBJ1-1; D not certain. This CDR3 is built from 9 residues. Germline V gene data show CDR1 as KGHDR and CDR2 as SFDVKD. V was pared by 2 bases and J by 14 bases, with 5 bases between. In nucleotides, the CDR3 is TGTGCCACCAGTGATTCGACCTTCTTT. Its translation is CATSDSTFF.

The V call is TRBV19, the J call TRBJ1-5; 8 bases are a match to TRBD1. Looked up from germline, CDR1 is LNHDA and CDR2 is SQIVND (reference sequence). The length of the CDR3 is 15 residues. V trimming: 7 bases; J trimming: 0 bases; junction bases outside the gene matches: 5. CDR3 nucleotide sequence: TGTGCCAGTAATCACAGGGGGGTTAGCAATCAGCCCCAGCATTTT. Encoded protein: CASNHRGVSNQPQHF.

This sequence joins TRBV5-6 and TRBJ2-3, with a tentative D call TRBD2 (5 bases). Germline assignment: CDR1 SGHDT and CDR2 YYEEEE. The CDR3 contains 15 residues. The germline V and J ends were trimmed by 5 bases and 5 bases, with 18 bases remaining between them. CDR3 residues: CASSSQPGVGDTQYF. The DNA for the CDR3 is TGTGCCAGCAGTTCCCAGCCCGGGGTGGGAGATACGCAGTATTTT.

This clone was recorded only once. The genes are TRBV7-2 and TRBJ2-3; possibly TRBD2 for D (5 bases). The germline gives CDR1 SGHTA, CDR2 FQGNSA. This CDR3 contains 13 residues. The V gene lost 4 bases and the J gene lost 0 bases, with 5 bases spanning the gap. The CDR3 spells CASSWESTDTQYF. CDR3 DNA sequence: TGTGCCAGCAGCTGGGAGAGCACAGATACGCAGTATTTT.

The chain carries TRBV25-1 and TRBJ1-1, with D unclear. The CDR3 runs to 12 residues. Germline-derived CDR1 and CDR2 are MGHDK and SYGVNS. Trimming left V 6 bases short and J 11 bases short, with 16 bases between. CDR3 sequence reads: CASRPDDSRAFF. The CDR3 DNA sequence: TGTGCCAGCAGACCGGACGATAGCAGGGCTTTCTTT.

This chain uses TRBV12-5 with TRBJ1-2, with D uncertain. V was pared by 1 base and J by 3 bases, with 3 bases between. CDR1 is LGHNT, CDR2 FRNRAP, per germline. This CDR3 spans 12 amino acids. Here the CDR3 reads CASGLGDYGYTF. CDR3 nucleotides: TGTGCTAGTGGTTTGGGCGACTATGGCTACACCTTC.

The chain links TRBV3-1 (or the pseudogene TRBV3-2) to TRBJ2-2, with D maybe TRBD1 (5 bases). Trimming stripped 4 bases from V and 2 bases from J, with 14 bases between. The CDR3 consists of 16 residues. The germline gives CDR1 LGHDT, CDR2 YNNKEL (reference sequence). This CDR3 is CASSPGRQGNTGELFF. The CDR3 DNA sequence: TGTGCCAGCAGCCCAGGGCGGCAGGGTAACACCGGGGAGCTGTTTTTT.

The rearrangement joins TRBV28 to TRBJ2-1; D is undetermined. CDR3 length equals 16 residues. Looked up from germline, CDR1 is MDHEN and CDR2 is SYDVKM. Trimming stripped 5 bases from V and 0 bases from J, with 14 bases between. CDR3 amino acids: CASSPLAASSYNEQFF. CDR3 in DNA: TGTGCCAGCAGTCCGTTGGCCGCAAGCTCCTACAATGAGCAGTTCTTC.

The chain couples TRBV4-1 to TRBJ1-2, with D possibly TRBD1 on 5 matching bases. V was shortened by 0 bases and J by 1 base, with 21 bases between the two germline ends. The CDR3 runs to 19 residues. Germline values: CDR1 MGHRA, CDR2 YSYEKL. The CDR3 reads CASSQEKGRLKSNNYGYTF. CDR3 DNA sequence: TGCGCCAGCAGCCAAGAAAAGGGGCGACTTAAGTCAAATAACTATGGCTACACCTTC.